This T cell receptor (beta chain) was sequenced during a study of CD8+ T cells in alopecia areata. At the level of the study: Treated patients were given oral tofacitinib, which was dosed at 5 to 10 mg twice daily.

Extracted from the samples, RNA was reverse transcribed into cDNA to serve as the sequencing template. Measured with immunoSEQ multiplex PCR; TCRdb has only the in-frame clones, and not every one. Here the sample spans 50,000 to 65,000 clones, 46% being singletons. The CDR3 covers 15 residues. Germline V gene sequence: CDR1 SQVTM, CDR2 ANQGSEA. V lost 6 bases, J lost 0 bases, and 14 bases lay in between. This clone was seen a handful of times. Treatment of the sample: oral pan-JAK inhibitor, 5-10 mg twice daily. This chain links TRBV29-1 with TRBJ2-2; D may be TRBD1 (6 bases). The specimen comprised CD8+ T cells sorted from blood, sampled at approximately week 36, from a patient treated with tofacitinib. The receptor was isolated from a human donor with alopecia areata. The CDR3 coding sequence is TGCAGCGTCGATTACAGGGAGTCGAACACCGGGGAGCTGTTTTTT. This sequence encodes CSVDYRESNTGELFF.